A selection of T cell receptor beta chains follows, all from one sample in a study of blood T cells in healthy people across ages. TCRdb reanalysed the 5' RACE reads using MiXCR and keeps one entry per CDR3 protein. Of under 850,000 distinct CDR3 sequences listed, around 36% are singletons. Sequencing was carried out using blood. The receptors originated from a man in his late teens or twenties in good health. The CDR3 runs from the conserved cysteine through the conserved F or W. Fields, in order: V gene, J gene, D gene, CDR3 protein. The D gene is left open where the match is weak.

TRBV13,TRBJ2-3,-,CASSLTVSGPDTQYF
TRBV20-1,TRBJ2-1,TRBD1,CSVGTGVRNEQFF
TRBV5-1,TRBJ1-1,-,CASSLLGHTNTEAFF
TRBV29-1,TRBJ1-2,TRBD1,CSDGQVDGYTF
TRBV10-3,TRBJ2-7,-,CAIREDLQGKYEQYF
TRBV20-1,TRBJ1-6,-,CSAFDRPQSPLHF
TRBV10-3,TRBJ1-5,-,CAISESTEGQPQHF
TRBV19,TRBJ2-7,-,CASRIYGTSYEQYF
TRBV5-1,TRBJ2-1,TRBD1,CVSYPGGGSNEQFF
TRBV7-9,TRBJ2-7,-,CASSLLLGREQYF
TRBV9,TRBJ2-5,TRBD1,CASSVRAGTDVKNIQYF
TRBV10-3,TRBJ1-2,-,CAISGPSGGTNYGYTF
TRBV20-1,TRBJ2-1,TRBD1,CSAREDRVLDEQFF
TRBV5-6,TRBJ2-4,-,CASSLVDRQKNIQYF
TRBV28,TRBJ2-7,TRBD1,CASSLYPGGKDGSSYEQYF
TRBV2,TRBJ1-5,-,CASSESGGSQPQHF